The T cell receptor (beta chain) under discussion was sequenced for a study of siplizumab effects on memory and regulatory T cells. The study's findings and limits: In the presence of siplizumab, alloreactive sequences traceable to unstimulated CD4+ memory cells were significantly reduced.

CDR1 and CDR2 from the germline V gene are SGHRS and YFSETQ. This CDR3 is built from 12 residues. Trimming shortened V by 0 bases and J by 4 bases, and 5 bases separated the two germline ends. About this clone: Its cognate antigen is unknown.

Assay used: immunoSEQ multiplex PCR; TCRdb lists only in-frame clones, some missing. The repertoire has about 80,000 clones, 95% of them found once; the top ten carry roughly 18%. The sample comprised CD8+ T cells sorted from blood. The receptor's source is a human donor in good health. The genes are TRBV5-1 and TRBJ2-7; D perhaps matches TRBD1 (5 bases). Here the CDR3 reads CASSLDRYEQYF. CDR3 bases: TGCGCCAGCAGCTTGGACAGGTACGAGCAGTACTTC.